This TCR beta chain was obtained from a study of T cells in Graves' hyperthyroidism and ophthalmopathy. V was clipped by 3 bases and J by 8 bases, with 17 bases between them. There are 14 residues in the CDR3. Germline loops: CDR1 DFQATT, CDR2 SNEGSKA (reference sequence). This clonotype was seen ten or more times. The CDR3 regions of TCR beta were amplified from RNA transcripts. Primed by the HTBI set, a first-round RT-PCR was run on the TCR CDR3. TCRdb fed the multiplex PCR reads into MiXCR, producing one record per CDR3 protein. The sample yields around 100,000 distinct CDR3 sequences, roughly 50% seen once.

The V gene is TRBV20-1, the J gene TRBJ2-1; D may be TRBD1 or TRBD2 (5 bases each). Sequenced material: blood. The sequence derives from a man aged 35 to 55 with Graves' hyperthyroidism. In nucleotides, the CDR3 is TGCAGTGCTAGCTGGAGGCAGGGTAGGGATGAGCAGTTCTTC. Translating gives CSASWRQGRDEQFF.